Included here is one T cell receptor beta chain sequence, with context. With 7 bases clipped from V and 2 bases from J, the junction kept 4 bases outside the gene matches. CDR1 and CDR2 from the germline V gene are LNHDA and SQIVND (reference sequence). This CDR3 is built from 13 residues. The data stem from a study of CD8 T cells in Susac syndrome. Random hexamers were used to reverse transcribe the RNA input (0.5 to 1 ug). TCRdb re-analysed the immunoSEQ multiplex PCR reads in MiXCR, keeping a single row per CDR3 protein. The sample lists about 190,000 distinct CDR3 sequences; approximately 96% were seen once.

The TCR originated in a human donor with Susac syndrome. V and J are TRBV19 and TRBJ1-2; 7 bases map to TRBD1. The sample consisted of CD4+ T cells from PBMCs. CDR3 nucleotide sequence: TGTGCCAGTAACGACAGGGCGAACTATGGCTACACCTTC. Its translation: CASNDRANYGYTF.